Listed below are T cell receptor beta chains from one sample, sequenced in a study of blood T cell repertoires in COVID-19. Profiled with immunoSEQ multiplex PCR; TCRdb holds only in-frame clones, not every one. The top ten hold under 8.5% of the sample, which has 85,000 to 100,000 clones, about 86% seen once. The sequencing sample was made of peripheral blood. Receptor source: a man between 60 and 70 years old with acute or convalescent COVID-19. Both conserved end residues are part of each CDR3. The D gene is left open where the match is weak. Clone size, where shown, is once, few, many, or a class for clones that have expanded.

V gene: TRBV4-3
J gene: TRBJ2-3
CDR3 length: 17
D gene: -
clone size: -
CDR3 DNA: TGCGCCAGCAGCCCGCAGGCGGCGGGGGCCAGCACAGATACGCAGTATTTT
CDR3 protein: CASSPQAAGASTDTQYF

V gene: TRBV9
J gene: TRBJ1-1
CDR3 length: 16
D gene: -
clone size: -
CDR3 DNA: TGTGCCAGCAGCGCAATCGCAGGCGGGGGGCACACTGAAGCTTTCTTT
CDR3 protein: CASSAIAGGGHTEAFF

V gene: TRBV25-1
J gene: TRBJ1-1
CDR3 length: 14
D gene: TRBD1
clone size: -
CDR3 DNA: TGTGCCAGTCTTCGGACAGGGGTGAACACTGAAGCTTTCTTT
CDR3 protein: CASLRTGVNTEAFF

V gene: TRBV10-3
J gene: TRBJ2-3
CDR3 length: 15
D gene: -
clone size: few
CDR3 DNA: TGTGCCATCAGTGGAAGGGGGTTTAGCACAGATACGCAGTATTTT
CDR3 protein: CAISGRGFSTDTQYF

V gene: TRBV28
J gene: TRBJ2-7
CDR3 length: 13
D gene: -
clone size: -
CDR3 DNA: TGTGCCAGCAGTCCAGGGGGGTCCCACGAGCAGTACTTC
CDR3 protein: CASSPGGSHEQYF

V gene: TRBV7-2
J gene: TRBJ2-7
CDR3 length: 15
D gene: TRBD2
clone size: -
CDR3 DNA: TGTGCCAGCAGCTTAGAGCGGGGGGGCCTGAACGAGCAGTACTTC
CDR3 protein: CASSLERGGLNEQYF

V gene: TRBV4-1
J gene: TRBJ2-7
CDR3 length: 15
D gene: TRBD2
clone size: -
CDR3 DNA: TGCGCCAGCAGCCCGGGACTAGCGGGAGTGGGCGAGCAGTACTTC
CDR3 protein: CASSPGLAGVGEQYF

V gene: TRBV7-2
J gene: TRBJ2-7
CDR3 length: 15
D gene: TRBD1
clone size: few
CDR3 DNA: TGTGCCAGCAGTCCTACTATCGACAGGGCCTACGAGCAGTACTTC
CDR3 protein: CASSPTIDRAYEQYF

V gene: TRBV7-9
J gene: TRBJ1-2
CDR3 length: 16
D gene: -
clone size: -
CDR3 DNA: TGTGCCAGCAGCTTAGATATACTCACAGCTAACTATGGCTACACCTTC
CDR3 protein: CASSLDILTANYGYTF

V gene: TRBV2
J gene: TRBJ2-7
CDR3 length: 15
D gene: -
clone size: -
CDR3 DNA: TGTGCCAGCAGTGACGTATTAGGGGCTCCCGTTGAGCAGTACTTC
CDR3 protein: CASSDVLGAPVEQYF

V gene: TRBV5-1
J gene: TRBJ2-7
CDR3 length: 16
D gene: TRBD2
clone size: -
CDR3 DNA: TGCGCCAGCAGCTCCGCTCTAGCGGGGGGGCTCTACGAGCAGTACTTC
CDR3 protein: CASSSALAGGLYEQYF

V gene: TRBV30
J gene: TRBJ2-3
CDR3 length: 14
D gene: -
clone size: -
CDR3 DNA: TGTGCCTGGAGATCCCAGGGCGGCACAGATACGCAGTATTTT
CDR3 protein: CAWRSQGGTDTQYF

V gene: TRBV6-2/TRBV6-3
J gene: TRBJ1-1
CDR3 length: 17
D gene: TRBD1
clone size: -
CDR3 DNA: TGTGCCAGCAGTTACTTGGCAGGGGGGCCAAAGACGACTGAAGCTTTCTTT
CDR3 protein: CASSYLAGGPKTTEAFF

V gene: TRBV2
J gene: TRBJ2-1
CDR3 length: 14
D gene: -
clone size: -
CDR3 DNA: TGTGCCAGCAGCGTCGTTAGGGCGGGGAATGAGCAGTTCTTC
CDR3 protein: CASSVVRAGNEQFF

V gene: TRBV7-7
J gene: TRBJ2-2
CDR3 length: 14
D gene: TRBD1
clone size: -
CDR3 DNA: TGTGCCAGCAGCTTAGAGGTGACAGGGAGGGAGCTGTTTTTT
CDR3 protein: CASSLEVTGRELFF